The T cell receptor beta chain under discussion was sequenced for a study of blood T cells in healthy people across ages. Study observations and caveats: Older age coincided with a roughly linear decline in TCR beta diversity per million T cells.

Worth noting for this clonotype: Antigen specificity is unknown.

In germline, CDR1 is MDHEN, CDR2 SYDVKM. This CDR3 has 15 amino acids. V was trimmed by 6 bases and J by 4 bases, leaving 19 bases between them. Combining a sample-barcoded 5' primer with a J-beta primer mix, a second PCR ran for roughly 6 to 12 cycles. MiXCR was run by TCRdb on the 5' RACE reads, yielding one entry per CDR3 protein. Here the sample spans about 780,000 distinct CDR3 sequences, around 45% being singletons. The chain combines TRBV28 with TRBJ2-7; D not resolved. The specimen was blood. The origin of this receptor is an elderly man in good health. CDR3: CASSQELGSGYEQYF. The DNA for the CDR3 is TGTGCCAGCAGCCAAGAGTTGGGTTCAGGATACGAGCAGTACTTC.